Below are 20 T cell receptor beta chains sequenced from a single sample in a study of monozygotic twins with inflammatory bowel disease. TCRdb derives one entry per CDR3 protein from the 5' RACE reads, leaving out DNA. This sample lists hundreds of thousands of distinct CDR3 sequences; its ten largest clones have around 2.4%. The sample consisted of blood. These receptors came from a human donor with ulcerative colitis or Crohn's disease, or a healthy co-twin of an affected twin (not recorded which).

This chain joins TRBV29-1 and TRBJ1-1; the TCRdb D gene call, TRBD1, has no DNA to confirm it. The CDR3 is made up of 12 amino acids. The germline V gene encodes CDR1 SQVTM and CDR2 ANQGSEA. The CDR3 spells CSAPNREGEAFF.

J is TRBJ2-1 and V is TRBV6-1; TCRdb's D call, TRBD1, is unchecked because there is no DNA. The CDR3 runs to 14 residues. CDR1 MNHNS and CDR2 SASEGT come from the germline V gene. CDR3 residues: CASSPPGNGNEQFF.

CDR3 protein: CASSQESGKNTGELFF. V and J are TRBV4-2 and TRBJ2-2; TCRdb lists TRBD2, though no DNA is available to test this call. CDR3 length: 16 amino acids. Germline V gene data show CDR1 as LGHNA and CDR2 as YNFKEQ.

This chain links TRBV20-1 with TRBJ1-1. The CDR3 runs to 12 residues. Germline V gene sequence: CDR1 DFQATT, CDR2 SNEGSKA (reference sequence). CDR3 sequence: CSARKQDTEAFF.

The V and J genes are TRBV19 and TRBJ2-1. Germline V lookup: CDR1 LNHDA, CDR2 SQIVND (reference sequence). The CDR3 contains 15 residues. The CDR3 protein is CASNVGQGSYNEQFF.

The gene calls are TRBV29-1 and TRBJ1-2. This CDR3 has 13 residues. CDR1 and CDR2 from the germline V gene are SQVTM and ANQGSEA. CDR3 in amino acids: CSVEAGTNYGYTF.

CDR3: CAISFSLSSYEQYF. The rearrangement joins TRBV10-3 to TRBJ2-7. The CDR3 length is 14 residues. In germline, CDR1 is ENHRY, CDR2 SYGVKD.

The rearrangement joins TRBV7-9 to TRBJ2-7; TCRdb's assignment of TRBD1 cannot be checked, as there is no DNA. From germline, CDR1 is SEHNR and CDR2 FQNEAQ (reference sequence). The CDR3 covers 16 residues. The CDR3 loop is CASSSTGFPSSYEQYF.

V gene TRBV4-1 combines with J gene TRBJ1-3; TCRdb's assignment of TRBD1 cannot be checked, as there is no DNA. CDR1 and CDR2 (germline): MGHRA, YSYEKL. CDR3 length: 18 amino acids. The CDR3 sequence is CASSQDTGGSYSGNTIYF.

The chain has TRBV5-1 and TRBJ1-2. Looked up from germline, CDR1 is SGHRS and CDR2 is YFSETQ. This CDR3 is built from 12 residues. This chain's CDR3 is CASSLGANGYTF.

The chain couples TRBV7-3 to TRBJ2-2. Per germline, CDR1 SGHTA and CDR2 FQGTGA. The CDR3 loop spans 12 amino acids. The CDR3 protein is CASGRDTGELFF.

This chain uses TRBV20-1 with TRBJ2-4; as DNA is missing, the TRBD1 call by TCRdb cannot be tested. The CDR3 spans 12 residues. CDR1 DFQATT and CDR2 SNEGSKA come from the germline V gene (reference sequence). The CDR3 protein is CSARVGGDRSHF.

The V gene is TRBV7-9, the J gene TRBJ1-4; TCRdb calls TRBD1, which cannot be checked without DNA. The CDR3 runs 14 residues. CDR1 SEHNR and CDR2 FQNEAQ come from the germline V gene (reference sequence). The CDR3: CASSWTGVNEKLFF.

The chain carries TRBV28 and TRBJ2-2; checking the TCRdb D call of TRBD1 is not possible without DNA. The CDR3 is 16 amino acids. Germline CDR1 is MDHEN and CDR2 is SYDVKM. This chain's CDR3 is CASRGQGPLNTGELFF. The whole variable domain, remainder taken from reference TRBV28 and TRBJ2-2, is DVKVTQSSRYLVKRTGEKVFLECVQDMDHENMFWYRQDPGLGLRLIYFSYDVKMKEKGDIPEGYSVSREKKERFSLILESASTNQTSMYLCASRGQGPLNTGELFFGEGSRLTVL.

The chain joins TRBV5-4 to TRBJ2-3; TCRdb picks TRBD1, but there is no DNA to check that call. The CDR3 loop spans 17 amino acids. Per the germline V gene, CDR1 is SGHNT and CDR2 is YYREEE (reference sequence). The CDR3 here is CASSLKPGQGHLDTQYF.

The V call is TRBV2, the J call TRBJ2-7; the TCRdb call, TRBD1, lacks DNA for checking. This CDR3 comprises 14 residues. Germline V gene lookup returns CDR1 SNHLY and CDR2 FYNNEI. CDR3 region: CASASGQGAWEQYF.

V usage is TRBV7-2 and J usage is TRBJ2-1; TCRdb reports TRBD1, a call that lacks DNA to check it against. The germline gives CDR1 SGHTA, CDR2 FQGNSA. The CDR3 covers 17 residues. CDR3 in amino acids: CASSQHGAGGNPGEQFF.

The CDR3 protein is CSARASDSLHSNQPQHF. V and J are TRBV20-1 and TRBJ1-5; TCRdb calls TRBD1, which cannot be checked without DNA. CDR3 length: 17 amino acids. CDR1 and CDR2 (germline): DFQATT, SNEGSKA (reference sequence).

The rearrangement joins TRBV20-1 to TRBJ2-5; no DNA is available, so the TRBD2 call from TCRdb remains unchecked. The CDR3 runs to 13 residues. The germline V gene encodes CDR1 DFQATT and CDR2 SNEGSKA (reference sequence). This CDR3 is CSARGPGAETQYF.

V and J are TRBV2 and TRBJ2-5; TCRdb's D gene call, TRBD2, goes unchecked for lack of DNA. The germline gives CDR1 SNHLY, CDR2 FYNNEI. CDR3 size: 17 residues. CDR3 protein: CASSESPLAGRRETQYF.